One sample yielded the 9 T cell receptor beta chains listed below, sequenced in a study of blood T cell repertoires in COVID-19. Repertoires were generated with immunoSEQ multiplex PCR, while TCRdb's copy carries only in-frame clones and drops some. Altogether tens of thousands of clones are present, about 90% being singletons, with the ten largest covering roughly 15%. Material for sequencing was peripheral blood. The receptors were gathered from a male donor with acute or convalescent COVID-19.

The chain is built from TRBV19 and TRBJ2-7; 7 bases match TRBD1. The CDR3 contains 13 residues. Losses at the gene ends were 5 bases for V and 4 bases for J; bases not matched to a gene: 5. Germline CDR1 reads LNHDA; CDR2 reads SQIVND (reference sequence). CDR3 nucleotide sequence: TGTGCCAGTAGTCGGCAGGGGGAATACGAGCAGTACTTC. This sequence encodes CASSRQGEYEQYF.

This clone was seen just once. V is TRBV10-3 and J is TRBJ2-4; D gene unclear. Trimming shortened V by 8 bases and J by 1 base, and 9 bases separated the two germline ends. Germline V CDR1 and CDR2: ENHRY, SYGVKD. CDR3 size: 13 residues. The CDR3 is CAIYEAAKNIQYF. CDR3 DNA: TGTGCCATCTATGAAGCGGCCAAAAACATTCAGTACTTC.

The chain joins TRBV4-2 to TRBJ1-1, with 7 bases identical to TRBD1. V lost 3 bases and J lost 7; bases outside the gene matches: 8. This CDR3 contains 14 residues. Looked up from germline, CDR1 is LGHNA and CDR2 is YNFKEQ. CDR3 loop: CASSHDRERFEAFF. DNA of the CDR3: TGTGCCAGCAGCCACGACAGGGAGCGCTTTGAAGCTTTCTTT.

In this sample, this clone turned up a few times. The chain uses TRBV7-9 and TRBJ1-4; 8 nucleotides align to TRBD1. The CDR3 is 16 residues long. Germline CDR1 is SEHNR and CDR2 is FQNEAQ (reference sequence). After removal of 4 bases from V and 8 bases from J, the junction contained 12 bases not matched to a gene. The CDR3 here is CASSSGQTGAEEKLFF. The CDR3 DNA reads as TGTGCCAGCAGCTCCGGCCAGACAGGGGCGGAGGAAAAACTGTTTTTT.

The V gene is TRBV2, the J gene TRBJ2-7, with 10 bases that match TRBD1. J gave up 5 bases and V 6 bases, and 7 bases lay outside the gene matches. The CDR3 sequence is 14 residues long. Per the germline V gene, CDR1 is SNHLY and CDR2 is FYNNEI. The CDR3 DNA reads TGTGCCAGCAGAACCGGGACAGGGGCTGACGAGCAGTACTTC. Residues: CASRTGTGADEQYF.

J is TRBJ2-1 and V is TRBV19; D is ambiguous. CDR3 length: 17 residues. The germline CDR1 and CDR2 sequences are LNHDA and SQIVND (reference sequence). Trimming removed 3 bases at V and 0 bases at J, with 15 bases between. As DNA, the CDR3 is TGTGCCAGTAGTATGTCCTCCCTCGGTAGCTCCTACAATGAGCAGTTCTTC. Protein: CASSMSSLGSSYNEQFF.

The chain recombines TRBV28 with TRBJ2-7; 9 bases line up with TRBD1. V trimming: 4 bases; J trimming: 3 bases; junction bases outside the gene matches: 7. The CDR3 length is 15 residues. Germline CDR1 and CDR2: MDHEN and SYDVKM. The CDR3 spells CASSSPGQGYYEQYF. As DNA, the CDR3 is TGTGCCAGCAGTTCACCGGGACAGGGTTACTACGAGCAGTACTTC.

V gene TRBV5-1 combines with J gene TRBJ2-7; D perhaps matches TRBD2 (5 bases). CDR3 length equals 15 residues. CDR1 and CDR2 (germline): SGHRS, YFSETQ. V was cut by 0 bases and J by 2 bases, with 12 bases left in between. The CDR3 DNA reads TGCGCCAGCAGCTTGGACGGGGTCACCACCTACGAGCAGTACTTC. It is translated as CASSLDGVTTYEQYF.

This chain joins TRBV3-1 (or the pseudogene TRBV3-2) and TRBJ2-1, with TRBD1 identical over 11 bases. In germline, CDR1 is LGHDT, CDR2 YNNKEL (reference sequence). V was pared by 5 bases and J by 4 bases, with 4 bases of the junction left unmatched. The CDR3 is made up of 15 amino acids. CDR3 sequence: CASSGGTGGYNEQFF. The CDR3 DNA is TGTGCCAGCAGCGGCGGGACAGGGGGTTACAATGAGCAGTTCTTC.